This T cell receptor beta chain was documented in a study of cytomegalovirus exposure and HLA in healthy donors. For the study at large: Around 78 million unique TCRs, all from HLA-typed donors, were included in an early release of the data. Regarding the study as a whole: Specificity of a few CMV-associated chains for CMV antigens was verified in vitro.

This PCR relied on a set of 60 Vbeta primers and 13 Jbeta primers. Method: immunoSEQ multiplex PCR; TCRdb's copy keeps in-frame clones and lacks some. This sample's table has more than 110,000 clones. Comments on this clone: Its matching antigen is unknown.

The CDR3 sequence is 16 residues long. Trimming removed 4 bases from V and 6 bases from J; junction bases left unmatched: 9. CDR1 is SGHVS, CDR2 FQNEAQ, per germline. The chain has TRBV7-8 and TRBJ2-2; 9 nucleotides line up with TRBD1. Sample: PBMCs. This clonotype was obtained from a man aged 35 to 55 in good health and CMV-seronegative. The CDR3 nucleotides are TGTGCCAGCAGCTCGAGAGGGACAGGGTCGTCCGGGGAGCTGTTTTTT. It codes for CASSSRGTGSSGELFF.